This T cell receptor (beta chain) comes out of a study of OX40 agonist ivuxolimab in advanced cancers. CDR3 length: 17 amino acids. The germline gives CDR1 SGHRS, CDR2 YFSETQ. The V end was cut by 1 base, the J end by 4 bases, with 20 bases between. Worth noting for this clone: Other DNA sequences in the same sample also yield this CDR3.

TCRdb's table, derived via immunoSEQ multiplex PCR, lists solely in-frame clones and lacks some. The sample contains around 60,000 clones, 80% to 90% of which appear only once. The sequence was obtained from an adult with an advanced solid tumor such as melanoma, head and neck, liver or kidney cancer. The material was CD4+ or CD8+ T cells sorted from blood, obtained in a trial of the OX40 agonist ivuxolimab. The chain is built from TRBV5-1 and TRBJ1-2; D might be TRBD1 (5 bases). The chain's CDR3 is CASSLPRGTWTPYGYTF. The CDR3 DNA is TGCGCCAGCAGCTTGCCTCGCGGGACCTGGACCCCCTATGGCTACACCTTC.